Shown below are 25 T cell receptor beta chains from a single sample sequenced in a study of cytomegalovirus exposure and HLA in healthy donors. A multiplex PCR was run with 60 Vbeta primers and 13 Jbeta primers. Repertoires were generated with immunoSEQ multiplex PCR, while TCRdb's copy carries only in-frame clones and drops some. The sample has about 120,000 clones; about 80% are singletons. The sequenced material came from PBMCs. These receptors all stem from a man aged 18 to 30 in good health and CMV-seronegative.

This chain connects TRBV5-1 to TRBJ2-7; D possibly corresponds to TRBD1 (6 bases). V dropped 1 base and J dropped 0 bases, with 8 bases sitting between them. The CDR3 extends over 14 amino acids. The V gene's germline CDR1 is SGHRS and CDR2 YFSETQ. The CDR3 sequence: CASSLRGNSYEQYF. CDR3 DNA sequence: TGCGCCAGCAGCTTGAGGGGGAACTCCTACGAGCAGTACTTC. Based on the CDR3 plus reference TRBV5-1 and TRBJ2-7, the full variable domain is KAGVTQTPRYLIKTRGQQVTLSCSPISGHRSVSWYQQTPGQGLQFLFEYFSETQRNKGNFPGRFSGRQFSNSRSEMNVSTLELGDSALYLCASSLRGNSYEQYFGPGTRLTVT.

The chain carries TRBV10-3 and TRBJ1-2; no clear D. Trimming pared 0 bases from V and 5 bases from J, leaving 7 bases between. This CDR3 region has 13 residues. Germline loops: CDR1 ENHRY, CDR2 SYGVKD. This CDR3 is CAISESGGYGYTF. CDR3 DNA sequence: TGTGCCATCAGTGAGTCGGGAGGGTATGGCTACACCTTC.

A few counts support this clone. The chain links TRBV5-5 to TRBJ2-2; D might be TRBD1 (6 bases). Germline V CDR1 and CDR2: SGHKS, YYEKEE (reference sequence). The ends were cut back, 4 bases at V and 1 base at J, with 11 bases in the middle. CDR3 size: 15 residues. In DNA form, the CDR3 reads TGTGCCAGCAGCCCAAGGACAGAGAACACCGGGGAGCTGTTTTTT. This encodes CASSPRTENTGELFF. Complete variable domain (other parts from reference TRBV5-5 and TRBJ2-2): DAGVTQSPTHLIKTRGQQVTLRCSPISGHKSVSWYQQVLGQGPQFIFQYYEKEERGRGNFPDRFSARQFPNYSSELNVNALLLGDSALYLCASSPRTENTGELFFGEGSRLTVL.

This chain links TRBV19 with TRBJ1-1; 10 nucleotides align to TRBD1. V trimming: 3 bases; J trimming: 7 bases; junction bases outside the gene matches: 8. The CDR3 has 15 residues. Germline CDR1 reads LNHDA; CDR2 reads SQIVND (reference sequence). The CDR3 sequence: CASSIWGQGKGEAFF. For the CDR3, the DNA is TGTGCCAGTAGTATTTGGGGACAGGGGAAGGGTGAAGCTTTCTTT.

The V and J genes are TRBV5-6 and TRBJ1-5; 9 positions match TRBD1. The CDR3 length is 15 residues. CDR1 is SGHDT, CDR2 YYEEEE, per germline. The V gene end was trimmed by 3 bases and the J gene end by 4 bases; junction bases not matched to a gene: 5. The CDR3 nucleotides read TGTGCCAGCAGCTCCGGGACAGGGAGAAATCAGCCCCAGCATTTT. Residues: CASSSGTGRNQPQHF.

The chain joins TRBV29-1 to TRBJ2-5; D unclear. The CDR3 has 13 amino acids. Germline-derived CDR1 and CDR2 are SQVTM and ANQGSEA. V lost 4 bases and J 0 bases, leaving 9 bases between the germline ends. The CDR3 here is CSVAQSYQETQYF. The CDR3 coding sequence is TGCAGCGTTGCGCAGTCGTACCAAGAGACCCAGTACTTC. The full variable domain, its missing parts supplied by reference TRBV29-1 and TRBJ2-5, is SAVISQKPSRDICQRGTSLTIQCQVDSQVTMMFWYRQQPGQSLTLIATANQGSEATYESGFVIDKFPISRPNLTFSTLTVSNMSPEDSSIYLCSVAQSYQETQYFGPGTRLLVL.

This clone was counted between two and nine times. The V call is TRBV5-1, the J call TRBJ1-1; 10 bases are shared with TRBD1. V was pared by 1 base and J by 5 bases, with 5 bases of the junction left unmatched. There are 15 residues in the CDR3. The germline gives CDR1 SGHRS, CDR2 YFSETQ. DNA of the CDR3: TGCGCCAGCAGCTTGACGGACAGGGGGAGGACTGAAGCTTTCTTT. This gives the protein CASSLTDRGRTEAFF.

The chain carries TRBV5-1 and TRBJ1-1; TRBD1 might be the D (6 bases). Between the trimmed V and J ends, which lost 1 base and 4 bases, there was a span of 11 bases. The germline CDR1 and CDR2 sequences are SGHRS and YFSETQ. The CDR3 extends over 14 amino acids. In nucleotides, the CDR3 is TGCGCCAGCAGCTTGCGGGGGGCGGGCACTGAAGCTTTCTTT. Translated: CASSLRGAGTEAFF.

Of note for this clone: Other DNA sequences within the sample encode an identical CDR3. The chain combines TRBV7-2 with TRBJ2-1; possibly TRBD2 for D (5 bases). The CDR3 loop spans 14 amino acids. Germline CDR1 and CDR2: SGHTA and FQGNSA. The V gene lost 1 base and the J gene lost 7 bases, with 11 bases spanning the gap. CDR3 loop: CASSLGTGGNEQFF. DNA of the CDR3: TGTGCCAGCAGCTTAGGAACCGGCGGGAATGAGCAGTTCTTC.

The chain carries TRBV9 and TRBJ1-1, with D unclear. Per the germline V gene, CDR1 is SGDLS and CDR2 is YYNGEE. Deletions cut 0 bases from V and 1 base from J, with 7 bases between. This CDR3 spans 14 amino acids. CDR3 in DNA: TGTGCCAGCAGCGTAGTTGGGCGGAACACTGAAGCTTTCTTT. As protein: CASSVVGRNTEAFF.

The genes are TRBV5-3 and TRBJ1-2; D uncertain. TRBV5-3 is placed among ORFs of uncertain function. Trimming cost V 0 bases and J 1 base, with 10 bases left between them. The CDR3 consists of 15 residues. The CDR3 loop reads CARSLALAFNYGYTF. DNA for the CDR3: TGTGCCAGAAGCTTGGCCTTAGCATTTAACTATGGCTACACCTTC.

This chain links TRBV2 with TRBJ2-3; a possible D gene is TRBD2 (5 bases). V was pared by 7 bases and J by 1 base, with 12 bases between. Per germline, CDR1 SNHLY and CDR2 FYNNEI. CDR3 size: 14 residues. Here the CDR3 DNA reads TGTGCCAGCAACTGGCTTAGCGGCACAGATACGCAGTATTTT. Translating it yields CASNWLSGTDTQYF.

The chain uses TRBV19 and TRBJ2-1; 11 bases match TRBD2. The CDR3 consists of 14 residues. Germline V gene sequence: CDR1 LNHDA, CDR2 SQIVND (reference sequence). The V and J ends lost 8 bases and 5 bases, in that order; junction bases with no gene match: 5. DNA for the CDR3: TGTGCCAGTGGTAGCGGGGGGGCGGACAATGAGCAGTTCTTC. Translating it yields CASGSGGADNEQFF.

V gene TRBV19 combines with J gene TRBJ2-1, with 8 nucleotides matching TRBD2. V lost 10 bases, J lost 0 bases, and 8 bases stayed unmatched. The CDR3 extends over 15 amino acids. The V gene's germline CDR1 is LNHDA and CDR2 SQIVND (reference sequence). CDR3 residues: CATAPAGGSYNEQFF. CDR3 DNA sequence: TGTGCCACCGCACCCGCGGGGGGCTCCTACAATGAGCAGTTCTTC. The variable domain in full, with the rest retrieved from reference TRBV19 and TRBJ2-1, is DGGITQSPKYLFRKEGQNVTLSCEQNLNHDAMYWYRQDPGQGLRLIYYSQIVNDFQKGDIAEGYSVSREKKESFPLTVTSAQKNPTAFYLCATAPAGGSYNEQFFGPGTRLTVL.

Notes on this clone: In this CDR3 the conserved last residue, phenylalanine or tryptophan, is missing, so a read error is likely. The DNA is omitted, as the CDR3 cannot be located on it reliably, and the CDR3 follows TCRdb's listing. The chain links TRBV19 to TRBJ1-1; TRBD1, as called in the table, went unchecked against the DNA. Germline CDR1 LNHDA, CDR2 SQIVND (reference sequence). The CDR3 extends over 13 residues, inclusive of both ends. The CDR3 reads CASSISDRGPARL.

The chain links TRBV9 to TRBJ2-3, with 12 bases fitting TRBD2. V lost 9 bases, J lost 2 bases, and 1 base stayed unmatched. Germline V gene data show CDR1 as SGDLS and CDR2 as YYNGEE. The CDR3 has 13 residues. CDR3 in amino acids: CATSGGDTDTQYF. The CDR3, as DNA: TGTGCCACTAGCGGGGGGGACACAGATACGCAGTATTTT. The full variable domain, with the rest looked up from reference TRBV9 and TRBJ2-3, is DSGVTQTPKHLITATGQRVTLRCSPRSGDLSVYWYQQSLDQGLQFLIQYYNGEERAKGNILERFSAQQFPDLHSELNLSSLELGDSALYFCATSGGDTDTQYFGPGTRLTVL.

This clone was found once. The chain combines TRBV18 with TRBJ1-1; 7 nucleotides line up with TRBD1. The ends lost 5 bases at V and 1 base at J; junction bases unmatched: 4. CDR1 and CDR2 from the germline V gene are KGHSH and LQKENI. The length of the CDR3 is 14 residues. CDR3 amino acids: CASSGDRKNTEAFF. In DNA, the CDR3 is TGTGCCAGCTCAGGGGACAGAAAGAACACTGAAGCTTTCTTT.

The CDR3 is CASSSTSGGGDYEQYF. DNA for the CDR3: TGTGCCAGCAGCTCCACCTCCGGGGGGGGAGACTACGAGCAGTACTTC. The J gene is TRBJ2-7, the V gene TRBV7-2, with TRBD2 identical over 8 bases. J gave up 3 bases and V 4 bases, and 11 bases lay outside the gene matches. CDR1 is SGHTA, CDR2 FQGNSA, per germline. The CDR3 is made up of 16 amino acids. The complete variable domain, with remaining parts taken from reference TRBV7-2 and TRBJ2-7, reads GAGVSQSPSNKVTEKGKDVELRCDPISGHTALYWYRQSLGQGLEFLIYFQGNSAPDKSGLPSDRFSAERTGGSVSTLTIQRTQQEDSAVYLCASSSTSGGGDYEQYFGPGTRLTVT.

The CDR3 spells CASSTQRGPSYEQYF. CDR3 DNA sequence: TGTGCCAGCAGTACCCAGAGGGGGCCTTCCTACGAGCAGTACTTC. This chain links TRBV27 with TRBJ2-7, with 7 bases that match TRBD1. The CDR3 has 15 residues. V lost 5 bases and J lost 1; bases outside the gene matches: 8. In germline, CDR1 is MNHEY, CDR2 SMNVEV (reference sequence).

This clone appeared a single time. V gene TRBV7-9 combines with J gene TRBJ1-1, with 10 bases fitting TRBD1. CDR1 and CDR2 (germline): SEHNR, FQNEAQ (reference sequence). J was trimmed by 4 bases and V by 4 bases; bases with no gene match: 6. This CDR3 comprises 15 residues. The CDR3 DNA reads as TGTGCCAGCAGCTCCCCGGGACAGGGGATCACTGAAGCTTTCTTT. Protein product: CASSSPGQGITEAFF.

This chain joins TRBV11-2 and TRBJ1-2; 7 bases fit TRBD1. The CDR3 extends over 12 amino acids. Germline V CDR1 and CDR2: SGHAT, FQNNGV. After removal of 6 bases from V and 5 bases from J, the junction contained 3 bases not matched to a gene. The CDR3 DNA is TGTGCCAGCAGTCCGACAGGGTATGGCTACACCTTC. It translates to CASSPTGYGYTF.

V is TRBV19 and J is TRBJ1-4; 7 bases are shared with TRBD1. The CDR3 extends over 16 amino acids. V dropped 4 bases and J dropped 0; count of bases not matched to a gene: 5. Looked up from germline, CDR1 is LNHDA and CDR2 is SQIVND (reference sequence). The DNA of the CDR3 is TGTGCCAGTAGTACCTCCGGGACAGCAACTAATGAAAAACTGTTTTTT. This translates into CASSTSGTATNEKLFF.

The genes are TRBV5-4 and TRBJ2-1; the D gene is possibly TRBD2 (6 bases). This CDR3 has 17 amino acids. Germline V gives CDR1 SGHNT, CDR2 YYREEE (reference sequence). V was clipped by 0 bases and J by 3 bases, with 16 bases between them. CDR3 sequence (DNA): TGTGCCAGCAGCTTGGTTCCTCCTCCGGGGGTCTACAATGAGCAGTTCTTC. This encodes CASSLVPPPGVYNEQFF.

The chain is built from TRBV19 and TRBJ2-7, with 7 positions matching TRBD1. The CDR3 spans 16 residues. Germline CDR1 is LNHDA and CDR2 is SQIVND (reference sequence). J lost 0 bases, V lost 4 bases, and 9 bases had no gene match. CDR3 coding DNA: TGTGCCAGTAGTAGGAGACCGGGACAGAGCTCCTACGAGCAGTACTTC. Translating gives CASSRRPGQSSYEQYF.

The chain combines TRBV18 with TRBJ1-1; tentatively, D is TRBD1 (5 bases). This CDR3 contains 13 residues. Germline CDR1 is KGHSH and CDR2 is LQKENI. Deletions cut 3 bases from V and 1 base from J, with 6 bases between. The CDR3 reads CASSPGGNTEAFF. CDR3 DNA: TGTGCCAGCTCACCGGGGGGGAACACTGAAGCTTTCTTT.